The rows below give T cell receptor beta chains drawn from one sample of a study of CD8 T cells in ankylosing spondylitis. One entry per CDR3 protein, called by TCRdb with MiXCR from the 5' RACE reads. The sample has about 400,000 distinct CDR3 sequences; roughly 20% are singletons. The sequenced material came from blood, either unsorted or a sorted T cell fraction (not recorded which). The receptors here all came from a male donor with ankylosing spondylitis or in good health (not recorded which). The CDR3 runs from the conserved cysteine through the conserved F or W. Each record gives: V gene, J gene, clone size, CDR3 length, D gene, CDR3 protein, CDR3 DNA. A D gene is named only where the DNA matches it firmly. Rows give clone size only sometimes, using once, few, many, or a class for an expanded clone.

TRBV7-9,TRBJ2-2,many,15,NA,CASSSRDTYTGELFF,TGTGCCAGCAGCTCCCGGGACACCTACACCGGGGAGCTGTTTTTT
TRBV6-2/TRBV6-3,TRBJ2-1,NA,16,NA,CASSPDLASSYNEQFF,TGTGCCAGCAGTCCAGACCTAGCAAGCTCCTACAATGAGCAGTTCTTC
TRBV5-1,TRBJ2-1,few,16,NA,CASSPDRGSGDNEQFF,TGCGCCAGCAGCCCGGACCGCGGCTCAGGCGACAATGAGCAGTTCTTC
TRBV21-1,TRBJ2-7,NA,15,NA,CASSKVASGPYEQYF,TGTGCCAGCAGCAAAGTGGCTAGCGGGCCCTACGAGCAGTACTTC
TRBV20-1,TRBJ2-7,NA,14,TRBD1,CSARDLRQGYEQYF,TGCAGTGCTAGAGATCTGAGACAGGGGTACGAGCAGTACTTC
TRBV6-1,TRBJ1-1,NA,14,NA,CASSPTDLNTEAFF,TGTGCCAGCAGCCCGACGGACCTCAACACTGAAGCTTTCTTT
TRBV10-3,TRBJ2-5,few,15,TRBD1,CAISEKGQEQETQYF,TGTGCCATCAGTGAGAAGGGACAGGAGCAAGAGACCCAGTACTTC
TRBV6-5,TRBJ1-5,NA,14,NA,CASSSVAGNQPQHF,TGTGCCAGCAGTTCGGTGGCAGGGAATCAGCCCCAGCATTTT
TRBV7-3,TRBJ2-5,few,15,TRBD2,CASSVLSGREETQYF,TGTGCCAGCAGCGTCCTTTCGGGGAGGGAAGAGACCCAGTACTTC
TRBV12-3/TRBV12-4,TRBJ2-3,NA,15,NA,CASSLGGLRGDTQYF,TGTGCCAGCAGTTTGGGTGGACTCAGAGGAGATACGCAGTATTTT
TRBV7-2,TRBJ1-4,NA,15,NA,CASSSRRDINEKLFF,TGTGCCAGCAGCTCCCGCCGGGACATTAATGAAAAACTGTTTTTT
TRBV7-9,TRBJ2-5,NA,13,NA,CASTQDSQESQYF,TGTGCCAGCACCCAGGACAGCCAGGAGTCCCAGTACTTC
TRBV10-2,TRBJ2-7,NA,15,TRBD1,CASSVVGTGVYEQYF,TGCGCCAGCAGTGTTGTTGGGACAGGAGTATACGAGCAGTACTTC
TRBV29-1,TRBJ2-1,NA,14,TRBD2,CSVPRGGADNEQFF,TGCAGCGTCCCGCGCGGGGGGGCAGACAATGAGCAGTTCTTC
TRBV12-3/TRBV12-4,TRBJ1-2,many,14,NA,CASSFRPAIDGYTF,TGTGCCAGCAGTTTTAGGCCAGCTATAGATGGCTACACCTTC
TRBV27,TRBJ2-1,few,13,NA,CASSFTLYNEQFF,TGTGCCAGCAGTTTTACGTTATACAATGAGCAGTTCTTC
TRBV27,TRBJ2-7,NA,14,NA,CASSLFSGVREQYF,TGTGCCAGCAGTTTATTTTCGGGCGTGCGAGAGCAGTACTTC
TRBV10-2,TRBJ2-7,few,14,NA,CASSEGGEWAEQYF,TGCGCCAGCAGTGAAGGCGGGGAATGGGCCGAGCAGTACTTC
TRBV10-3,TRBJ2-7,few,15,TRBD2,CAISTPGAAGGEQYF,TGTGCCATCAGTACACCGGGGGCCGCGGGAGGCGAGCAGTACTTC
TRBV13,TRBJ2-3,NA,16,TRBD2,CASSLGVIAGSDTQYF,TGTGCCAGCAGCTTAGGCGTTATAGCGGGCTCAGATACGCAGTATTTT
TRBV27,TRBJ2-5,few,13,NA,CASSLQIEGTQYF,TGTGCCAGCAGTTTGCAAATAGAGGGGACCCAGTACTTC
TRBV5-1,TRBJ2-1,few,15,NA,CASSLAGPPAFEQFF,TGCGCCAGCAGCTTGGCCGGGCCCCCGGCTTTTGAGCAGTTCTTC
TRBV25-1,TRBJ2-5,few,15,NA,CASSELGGSGETQYF,TGTGCCAGCAGTGAACTCGGGGGTAGCGGTGAGACCCAGTACTTC
TRBV6-1,TRBJ1-6,many,14,NA,CASRENRVQSPLHF,TGTGCCAGCAGGGAGAACAGGGTTCAGTCACCCCTCCACTTT
TRBV29-1,TRBJ2-7,NA,13,TRBD2,CSVTSGATYEQYF,TGCAGCGTGACTAGCGGGGCAACCTACGAGCAGTACTTC
TRBV12-3/TRBV12-4,TRBJ2-5,NA,13,NA,CASSWVPRETQYF,TGTGCCAGCAGCTGGGTCCCTCGGGAGACCCAGTACTTC
TRBV5-6,TRBJ2-1,NA,15,NA,CASSLEVGPYNEQFF,TGTGCCAGCAGCTTGGAAGTAGGCCCCTACAATGAGCAGTTCTTC